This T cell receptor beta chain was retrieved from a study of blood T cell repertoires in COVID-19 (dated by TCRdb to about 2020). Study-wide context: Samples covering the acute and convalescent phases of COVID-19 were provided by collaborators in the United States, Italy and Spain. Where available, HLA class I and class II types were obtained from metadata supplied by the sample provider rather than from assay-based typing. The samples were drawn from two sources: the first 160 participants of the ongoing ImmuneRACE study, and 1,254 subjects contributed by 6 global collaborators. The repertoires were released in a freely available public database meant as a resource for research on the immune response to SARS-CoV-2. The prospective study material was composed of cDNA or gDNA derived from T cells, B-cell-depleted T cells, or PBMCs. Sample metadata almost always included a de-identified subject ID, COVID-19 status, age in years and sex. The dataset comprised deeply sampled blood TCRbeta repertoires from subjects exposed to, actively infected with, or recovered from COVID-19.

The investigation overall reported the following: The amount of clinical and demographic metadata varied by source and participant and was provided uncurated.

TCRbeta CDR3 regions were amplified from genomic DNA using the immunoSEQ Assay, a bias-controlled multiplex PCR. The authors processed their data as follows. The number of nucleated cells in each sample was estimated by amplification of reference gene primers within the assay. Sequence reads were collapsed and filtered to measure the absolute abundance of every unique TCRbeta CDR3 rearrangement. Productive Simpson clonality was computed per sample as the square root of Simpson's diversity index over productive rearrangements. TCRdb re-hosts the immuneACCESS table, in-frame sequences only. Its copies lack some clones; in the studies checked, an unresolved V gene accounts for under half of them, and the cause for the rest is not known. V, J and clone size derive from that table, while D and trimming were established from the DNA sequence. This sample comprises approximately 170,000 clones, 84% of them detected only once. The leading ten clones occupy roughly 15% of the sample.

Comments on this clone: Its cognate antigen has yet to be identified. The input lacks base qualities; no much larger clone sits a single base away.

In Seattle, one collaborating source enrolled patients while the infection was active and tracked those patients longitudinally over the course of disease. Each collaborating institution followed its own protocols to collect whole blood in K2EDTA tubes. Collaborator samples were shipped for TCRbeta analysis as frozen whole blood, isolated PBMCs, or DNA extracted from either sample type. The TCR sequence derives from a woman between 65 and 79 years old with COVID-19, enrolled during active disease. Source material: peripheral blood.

The DNA is as follows: TGTGCCTGGAGCCGGTATAGCAATCAGCCCCAGCATTTT. Its product reads: CAWSRYSNQPQHF. Recombination joined TRBV30 with TRBJ1-5; the D gene is not confidently resolved. Reading the germline V gene (reference sequence) gives CDR1 GTSNPN and CDR2 SVGIG. V was cut back by 3 bases and J by 0 bases, leaving a gap of 6 bases between them. From the cysteine through the phenylalanine, the CDR3 covers 13 amino acids. Just CDR3 DNA is preserved here, 39 bases in frame from base 1.